Detailed here is one T cell receptor (beta chain). These data come from a study of blood T cells in healthy people across ages. V was shortened by 5 bases and J by 11 bases, with 18 bases between the two germline ends. Germline V CDR1 and CDR2: SGHTA, FQGNSA. CDR3 length: 13 amino acids. The use of a sample-barcoded 5' primer and a J-beta primer mix characterized a second PCR of 7 to 11 cycles. TCRdb called the 5' RACE reads again in MiXCR, with one record for every CDR3 protein. This table has some 1 million distinct CDR3 sequences, less than 50% appearing once. Each donor had approximately 10 milliliters of peripheral blood drawn.

Sequences were obtained from blood. The chain combines TRBV7-2 with TRBJ2-5; D call uncertain. The receptor was derived from a woman aged 60-75 years in good health. This chain's CDR3 is CASSPPVPTEQYF. CDR3 nucleotides: TGTGCCAGCAGCCCCCCGGTCCCCACGGAGCAGTACTTC.